The clone carrying this TCR beta chain was detected a few times. The data were obtained in a study of PD-L1 blockade in urothelial cancer. Study-level background: About nine tenths of the roughly 30 patients comprised males who had bladder-origin urothelial cancer. T cell content in blood samples showed a median of around 140,000. Analyses used blood from 3 weeks (second dose) and 6 weeks after treatment start.

Germline V gives CDR1 SGDLS, CDR2 YYNGEE. The CDR3 totals 13 residues. The junction had 6 bases not matched to a gene; V was cut back by 4 bases and J by 6 bases. This sample's time point: pretreatment peripheral blood. Profiling relied on immunoSEQ multiplex PCR, and the TCRdb table lists in-frame clones only, not all of them. The sample consists of some 80,000 clones, about 85% of them appearing once. The sequences come from PBMCs, collected around atezolizumab (anti-PD-L1) treatment. V gene TRBV9 combines with J gene TRBJ2-7; 8 nucleotides line up with TRBD2. This TCR was recovered from a man between 40 and 49 years old with urothelial cancer. The CDR3 nucleotides are TGTGCCAGCAGCCCCGGGGCGGGGGGCGAGCAGTACTTC. Translated: CASSPGAGGEQYF. Full variable domain (remainder filled in from reference TRBV9 and TRBJ2-7): DSGVTQTPKHLITATGQRVTLRCSPRSGDLSVYWYQQSLDQGLQFLIQYYNGEERAKGNILERFSAQQFPDLHSELNLSSLELGDSALYFCASSPGAGGEQYFGPGTRLTVT.